These T cell receptor beta chains were read from a single sample in a study of T cell changes during pregnancy in multiple sclerosis. Sequencing was performed with immunoSEQ multiplex PCR; in TCRdb, only in-frame clones are kept and a portion is missing. The table lists more than 45,000 clones, 93% of them singletons. Here the sequenced sample was CD8+ T cells from peripheral blood mononuclear cells, taken in the second trimester of pregnancy. The receptors come from a female donor with multiple sclerosis, enrolled in a pregnancy study. Both conserved end residues are part of each CDR3. Fields, in order: clone size, V gene, J gene, D gene, CDR3 protein, CDR3 DNA. D genes are given only for firm matches. Clone size is stated in some rows and not others, as once, few, many or a class when expanded.

clone_size: .; v_call: TRBV12-5; j_call: TRBJ2-5; d_call: TRBD2; cdr3_aa: CASGLGLAGLQETQYF; cdr3_nt: TGTGCTAGTGGCCTCGGACTAGCGGGGCTACAAGAGACCCAGTACTTC
clone_size: .; v_call: TRBV5-1; j_call: TRBJ2-1; d_call: .; cdr3_aa: CASSLLPGRGVHNEQFF; cdr3_nt: TGCGCCAGCAGCTTACTACCTGGCAGGGGGGTTCACAATGAGCAGTTCTTC
clone_size: .; v_call: TRBV19; j_call: TRBJ2-7; d_call: TRBD1; cdr3_aa: CASSLLPTGPYEQYF; cdr3_nt: TGTGCCAGTAGTCTCCTGCCGACAGGGCCCTACGAGCAGTACTTC
clone_size: .; v_call: TRBV4-2; j_call: TRBJ1-5; d_call: .; cdr3_aa: CASSLQGNQPQHF; cdr3_nt: TGTGCCAGCAGCCTCCAGGGGAATCAGCCCCAGCATTTT
clone_size: .; v_call: TRBV19; j_call: TRBJ2-7; d_call: .; cdr3_aa: CASTRYEQYF; cdr3_nt: TGTGCCAGTACCCGCTACGAGCAGTACTTC
clone_size: .; v_call: TRBV10-3; j_call: TRBJ2-1; d_call: .; cdr3_aa: CAISEGQVWGPEQFF; cdr3_nt: TGTGCCATCAGTGAGGGGCAGGTGTGGGGGCCTGAGCAGTTCTTC
clone_size: .; v_call: TRBV7-2; j_call: TRBJ1-3; d_call: .; cdr3_aa: CASRRDSSSGNTIYF; cdr3_nt: TGTGCCAGCAGACGGGACTCGAGCTCTGGAAACACCATATATTTT
clone_size: .; v_call: TRBV30; j_call: TRBJ2-1; d_call: TRBD2; cdr3_aa: CAWSGWTGAMGGNEQFF; cdr3_nt: TGTGCCTGGAGTGGGTGGACTGGGGCGATGGGGGGGAATGAGCAGTTCTTC
clone_size: .; v_call: TRBV6-1; j_call: TRBJ2-7; d_call: TRBD1; cdr3_aa: CASSDRDRAYYEQYF; cdr3_nt: TGTGCCAGCAGTGACCGGGACAGGGCCTACTACGAGCAGTACTTC
clone_size: .; v_call: TRBV4-1; j_call: TRBJ2-5; d_call: .; cdr3_aa: CASSPGQRIFQETQYF; cdr3_nt: TGCGCCAGCAGCCCCGGACAGCGGATCTTCCAAGAGACCCAGTACTTC
clone_size: .; v_call: TRBV11-2; j_call: TRBJ2-3; d_call: TRBD1; cdr3_aa: CASSLVGTGGSTDTQYF; cdr3_nt: TGTGCCAGCAGCTTAGTTGGCACAGGGGGCAGCACAGATACGCAGTATTTT
clone_size: .; v_call: TRBV9; j_call: TRBJ2-5; d_call: TRBD2; cdr3_aa: CASSGSGGKQETQYF; cdr3_nt: TGTGCCAGCAGCGGTAGCGGGGGGAAACAAGAGACCCAGTACTTC
clone_size: .; v_call: TRBV4-3; j_call: TRBJ1-2; d_call: TRBD1; cdr3_aa: CASSQDRGQGAKGYTF; cdr3_nt: TGCGCCAGCAGCCAAGATCGAGGACAGGGGGCAAAGGGCTACACCTTC
clone_size: .; v_call: TRBV6-1; j_call: TRBJ2-3; d_call: TRBD2; cdr3_aa: CATEGLAGVLDTQYF; cdr3_nt: TGTGCCACCGAAGGACTAGCGGGAGTCTTAGATACGCAGTATTTT
clone_size: .; v_call: TRBV7-6; j_call: TRBJ2-1; d_call: TRBD2; cdr3_aa: CASSPGLAGGSSYNEQFF; cdr3_nt: TGTGCCAGCAGCCCGGGACTAGCGGGAGGGAGCTCCTACAATGAGCAGTTCTTC
clone_size: .; v_call: TRBV7-6; j_call: TRBJ2-3; d_call: .; cdr3_aa: CASSPPPGTRTDTQYF; cdr3_nt: TGTGCCAGCAGCCCGCCGCCGGGGACTCGCACAGATACGCAGTATTTT
clone_size: .; v_call: TRBV5-1; j_call: TRBJ1-1; d_call: TRBD1; cdr3_aa: CASSLGQGALEAFF; cdr3_nt: TGCGCCAGCAGCTTGGGACAGGGGGCGCTGGAAGCTTTCTTT
clone_size: .; v_call: TRBV11-2; j_call: TRBJ2-5; d_call: TRBD1; cdr3_aa: CASELTGGEETQYF; cdr3_nt: TGTGCCAGCGAACTGACAGGGGGCGAAGAGACCCAGTACTTC
clone_size: .; v_call: TRBV27; j_call: TRBJ1-5; d_call: .; cdr3_aa: CASSPWVTGPKFSNQPQHF; cdr3_nt: TGTGCCAGCAGTCCTTGGGTGACAGGACCTAAGTTTAGCAATCAGCCCCAGCATTTT
clone_size: .; v_call: TRBV7-3; j_call: TRBJ2-1; d_call: TRBD1; cdr3_aa: CASSSTTGESEQFF; cdr3_nt: TGTGCCAGCAGCTCTACGACAGGGGAAAGTGAGCAGTTCTTC
clone_size: .; v_call: TRBV28; j_call: TRBJ2-7; d_call: .; cdr3_aa: CASSFMTSSYEQYF; cdr3_nt: TGTGCCAGCAGTTTTATGACTAGCTCCTACGAGCAGTACTTC
clone_size: .; v_call: TRBV5-1; j_call: TRBJ1-2; d_call: .; cdr3_aa: CASSLGLTEVFYVSYTF; cdr3_nt: TGCGCCAGCAGCTTGGGGCTGACAGAAGTCTTCTACGTAAGCTACACCTTC
clone_size: .; v_call: TRBV2; j_call: TRBJ2-3; d_call: .; cdr3_aa: CASSRIYIQDSRGTSTDTQYF; cdr3_nt: TGTGCCAGCAGCCGAATTTATATACAGGACTCGCGGGGTACTAGCACAGATACGCAGTATTTT
clone_size: .; v_call: TRBV4-1; j_call: TRBJ2-1; d_call: TRBD2; cdr3_aa: CASRTSSGTNYNEQFF; cdr3_nt: TGCGCCAGCAGGACGAGCAGCGGGACCAACTACAATGAGCAGTTCTTC
clone_size: .; v_call: TRBV2; j_call: TRBJ2-1; d_call: .; cdr3_aa: CASSDWGGALEQFF; cdr3_nt: TGTGCCAGCAGTGACTGGGGGGGGGCCCTGGAGCAGTTCTTC
clone_size: .; v_call: TRBV25-1; j_call: TRBJ2-7; d_call: TRBD1; cdr3_aa: CASSESGRGNSYEQYF; cdr3_nt: TGTGCCAGCAGTGAATCGGGCAGGGGGAACTCCTACGAGCAGTACTTC
clone_size: .; v_call: TRBV5-5; j_call: TRBJ2-3; d_call: .; cdr3_aa: CASSLQVLTDTQYF; cdr3_nt: TGTGCCAGCAGCTTACAGGTACTTACAGATACGCAGTATTTT
clone_size: .; v_call: TRBV4-1; j_call: TRBJ1-1; d_call: TRBD1; cdr3_aa: CASSPSGGQQVTEAFF; cdr3_nt: TGCGCCAGCAGCCCCAGCGGGGGACAGCAGGTCACTGAAGCTTTCTTT
clone_size: .; v_call: TRBV2; j_call: TRBJ2-7; d_call: .; cdr3_aa: CASRSGYEQYF; cdr3_nt: TGTGCCAGTCGGTCGGGTTACGAGCAGTACTTC
clone_size: .; v_call: TRBV7-9; j_call: TRBJ1-2; d_call: .; cdr3_aa: CASSPGVSSLQGYTF; cdr3_nt: TGTGCCAGCAGCCCGGGGGTCTCCAGCTTGCAAGGCTACACCTTC
clone_size: few; v_call: TRBV29-1; j_call: TRBJ1-1; d_call: .; cdr3_aa: CSVPSRTDEAFF; cdr3_nt: TGCAGCGTCCCCTCAAGGACAGATGAAGCTTTCTTT
clone_size: .; v_call: TRBV28; j_call: TRBJ1-3; d_call: .; cdr3_aa: CASSSSPGADTIYF; cdr3_nt: TGTGCCAGCAGTTCAAGTCCAGGGGCGGACACCATATATTTT
clone_size: .; v_call: TRBV5-1; j_call: TRBJ2-7; d_call: TRBD2; cdr3_aa: CASSFLADTQTSSYEQYF; cdr3_nt: TGCGCCAGCAGCTTCCTAGCGGACACCCAAACGAGCTCCTACGAGCAGTACTTC
clone_size: .; v_call: TRBV7-2; j_call: TRBJ2-7; d_call: TRBD2; cdr3_aa: CASSWTSGGSYEQYF; cdr3_nt: TGTGCCAGCAGCTGGACTAGCGGGGGGTCCTACGAGCAGTACTTC
clone_size: .; v_call: TRBV19; j_call: TRBJ2-7; d_call: .; cdr3_aa: CASSPGIDGDEQYF; cdr3_nt: TGTGCCAGTAGTCCCGGGATAGACGGCGACGAGCAGTACTTC
clone_size: once; v_call: TRBV27; j_call: TRBJ2-1; d_call: TRBD2; cdr3_aa: CASSGKGLADNEQFF; cdr3_nt: TGTGCCAGCAGTGGAAAGGGACTAGCGGACAATGAGCAGTTCTTC
clone_size: .; v_call: TRBV6-1; j_call: TRBJ2-3; d_call: TRBD1; cdr3_aa: CASSDVPGQGASDTQYF; cdr3_nt: TGTGCCAGCAGTGACGTACCGGGACAGGGGGCATCTGATACGCAGTATTTT
clone_size: .; v_call: TRBV2; j_call: TRBJ2-5; d_call: TRBD2; cdr3_aa: CASTWTSGESAVTETQYF; cdr3_nt: TGTGCCAGCACCTGGACTAGCGGGGAGTCCGCGGTTACTGAGACCCAGTACTTC
clone_size: .; v_call: TRBV28; j_call: TRBJ2-7; d_call: TRBD2; cdr3_aa: CASSLRPPGLAGGPPYEQYF; cdr3_nt: TGTGCCAGCAGCCTGAGGCCTCCGGGACTAGCGGGAGGGCCCCCCTACGAGCAGTACTTC
clone_size: .; v_call: TRBV23-1; j_call: TRBJ1-4; d_call: TRBD1; cdr3_aa: CASRPGQGAQGKLFF; cdr3_nt: TGCGCCAGCAGGCCGGGACAGGGGGCGCAAGGAAAACTGTTTTTT
clone_size: .; v_call: TRBV5-1; j_call: TRBJ2-6; d_call: .; cdr3_aa: CASSLDLAREGGANVLTF; cdr3_nt: TGCGCCAGCAGCTTGGATCTAGCGAGAGAAGGTGGGGCCAACGTCCTGACTTTC
clone_size: .; v_call: TRBV9; j_call: TRBJ1-5; d_call: .; cdr3_aa: CASSANREGSNQPQHF; cdr3_nt: TGTGCCAGCAGCGCGAACAGGGAAGGTAGCAATCAGCCCCAGCATTTT
clone_size: .; v_call: TRBV27; j_call: TRBJ1-5; d_call: .; cdr3_aa: CASSLDSNQPQHF; cdr3_nt: TGTGCCAGCAGCCTAGATAGCAATCAGCCCCAGCATTTT
clone_size: .; v_call: TRBV7-6; j_call: TRBJ2-3; d_call: TRBD1; cdr3_aa: CASRSLGGGPNSTDTQYF; cdr3_nt: TGTGCCAGCAGGAGCTTAGGGGGCGGCCCCAACAGCACAGATACGCAGTATTTT
clone_size: .; v_call: TRBV5-1; j_call: TRBJ2-3; d_call: TRBD2; cdr3_aa: CASSSSGTSITDTQYF; cdr3_nt: TGCGCCAGCAGCTCGTCCGGGACTAGCATCACAGATACGCAGTATTTT
clone_size: .; v_call: TRBV7-2; j_call: TRBJ2-1; d_call: TRBD2; cdr3_aa: CASSLARGLAGDYEQFF; cdr3_nt: TGTGCCAGCAGCTTAGCGCGGGGGCTAGCGGGAGACTATGAGCAGTTCTTC
clone_size: .; v_call: TRBV27; j_call: TRBJ1-1; d_call: .; cdr3_aa: CASSRQDRNEAFF; cdr3_nt: TGTGCCAGCAGCCGACAGGACAGAAATGAAGCTTTCTTT
clone_size: .; v_call: TRBV27; j_call: TRBJ2-1; d_call: TRBD2; cdr3_aa: CASSWTSDNNEQFF; cdr3_nt: TGTGCCAGCAGTTGGACTAGCGATAACAATGAGCAGTTCTTC
clone_size: .; v_call: TRBV28; j_call: TRBJ2-7; d_call: .; cdr3_aa: CASRAGVAASYEQYF; cdr3_nt: TGTGCCAGCAGAGCAGGGGTCGCGGCCTCCTACGAGCAGTACTTC
clone_size: .; v_call: TRBV5-1; j_call: TRBJ2-7; d_call: .; cdr3_aa: CASSLRTPYTYEQYF; cdr3_nt: TGCGCCAGCAGCTTGAGGACACCCTATACCTACGAGCAGTACTTC
clone_size: .; v_call: TRBV7-9; j_call: TRBJ2-2; d_call: .; cdr3_aa: CASSPNTGELFF; cdr3_nt: TGTGCCAGCAGCCCAAACACCGGGGAGCTGTTTTTT
clone_size: .; v_call: TRBV4-3; j_call: TRBJ2-1; d_call: .; cdr3_aa: CASSQAGGTVYNEQFF; cdr3_nt: TGCGCCAGCAGCCAAGCTGGGGGGACCGTTTACAATGAGCAGTTCTTC